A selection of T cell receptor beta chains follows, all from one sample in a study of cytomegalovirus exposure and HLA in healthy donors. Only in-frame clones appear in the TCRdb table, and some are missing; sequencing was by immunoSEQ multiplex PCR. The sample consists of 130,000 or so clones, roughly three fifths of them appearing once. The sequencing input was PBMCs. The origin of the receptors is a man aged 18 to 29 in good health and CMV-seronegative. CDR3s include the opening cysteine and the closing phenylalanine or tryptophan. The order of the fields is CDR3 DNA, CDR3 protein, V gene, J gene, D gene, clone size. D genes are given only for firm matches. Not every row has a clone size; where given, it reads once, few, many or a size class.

CDR3nt: TGCAGCGTTGAAGATCATGGACGGGGAACTCCCGATACGCAGTATTTT
CDR3aa: CSVEDHGRGTPDTQYF
v_gene: TRBV29-1
j_gene: TRBJ2-3
d_gene: .
abundance: .

CDR3nt: TGTGCCAGCAGTTTAGGGGGGGCGAGGGCGTCTAATGAAAAACTGTTTTTT
CDR3aa: CASSLGGARASNEKLFF
v_gene: TRBV28
j_gene: TRBJ1-4
d_gene: .
abundance: .

CDR3nt: TGTGCCATCACTCGGGACAGGGTAGGGGGCACTGAAGCTTTCTTT
CDR3aa: CAITRDRVGGTEAFF
v_gene: TRBV10-3
j_gene: TRBJ1-1
d_gene: TRBD1
abundance: .

CDR3nt: TGTGCCATCAGTGAGTCCAAACCGGGACTGCTCTACGAGCAGTACTTC
CDR3aa: CAISESKPGLLYEQYF
v_gene: TRBV10-3
j_gene: TRBJ2-7
d_gene: .
abundance: few

CDR3nt: TGTGCCAGCAGCGAACAGGGGATCACCGGGGAGCTGTTTTTT
CDR3aa: CASSEQGITGELFF
v_gene: TRBV7-8
j_gene: TRBJ2-2
d_gene: TRBD1
abundance: .

CDR3nt: TGTGCCAGCAGCTTAGGTCTCCACACTGAAGCTTTCTTT
CDR3aa: CASSLGLHTEAFF
v_gene: TRBV11-3
j_gene: TRBJ1-1
d_gene: .
abundance: .

CDR3nt: TGCGCCAGCAGCCAAGAAGGGACAGCAATAAATCAGCCCCAGCATTTT
CDR3aa: CASSQEGTAINQPQHF
v_gene: TRBV4-1
j_gene: TRBJ1-5
d_gene: TRBD1
abundance: .

CDR3nt: TGTGCCGGGGGGGGGACTAGCGGTACCACAGATACGCAGTATTTT
CDR3aa: CAGGGTSGTTDTQYF
v_gene: TRBV30
j_gene: TRBJ2-3
d_gene: TRBD2
abundance: .

CDR3nt: TGTGCCAGCAGCGTCGGGACAGAACCCTACGAGCAGTACTTC
CDR3aa: CASSVGTEPYEQYF
v_gene: TRBV9
j_gene: TRBJ2-7
d_gene: TRBD1
abundance: .

CDR3nt: TGTGCCAGTAGTATCTATGGGGCGTCCTACGAGCAGTACTTC
CDR3aa: CASSIYGASYEQYF
v_gene: TRBV19
j_gene: TRBJ2-7
d_gene: .
abundance: .

CDR3nt: TGTGCCAGCAGTGACCGACAGGGGGGTAACTATGGCTACCCCTTC
CDR3aa: CASSDRQGGNYGYPF
v_gene: TRBV25-1
j_gene: TRBJ1-2
d_gene: TRBD1
abundance: .

CDR3nt: TGTGCCAGCAGCTTTGATCCAGGGGGCTTACTCTATGGCTACACCTTC
CDR3aa: CASSFDPGGLLYGYTF
v_gene: TRBV5-8
j_gene: TRBJ1-2
d_gene: TRBD1
abundance: few

CDR3nt: TGTGCCAGTAGCATGGGGTTAGCGGCCCACAATGAGCAGTTCTTC
CDR3aa: CASSMGLAAHNEQFF
v_gene: TRBV19
j_gene: TRBJ2-1
d_gene: .
abundance: .

CDR3nt: TGTGCCAGCAGCCTAGGGGTTGGGAATGAGCAGTTCTTC
CDR3aa: CASSLGVGNEQFF
v_gene: TRBV7-3
j_gene: TRBJ2-1
d_gene: .
abundance: .

CDR3nt: TGTGCCAGCAGGCATACCGTCAGGACAGGACTGCACTATGGCTACACCTTC
CDR3aa: CASRHTVRTGLHYGYTF
v_gene: TRBV6-7
j_gene: TRBJ1-2
d_gene: TRBD1
abundance: .

CDR3nt: TGTGCCAGCTCACCAGGCAGGGTCACTGAAGCTTTCTTT
CDR3aa: CASSPGRVTEAFF
v_gene: TRBV18
j_gene: TRBJ1-1
d_gene: .
abundance: .

CDR3nt: TGTGCCAGCATTAACAGCTACTACGAGCAGTACTTC
CDR3aa: CASINSYYEQYF
v_gene: TRBV2
j_gene: TRBJ2-7
d_gene: .
abundance: .

CDR3nt: TGTGCCAGTGCTCAGGGGGCAGGGCAGCCCCAGCATTTT
CDR3aa: CASAQGAGQPQHF
v_gene: TRBV2
j_gene: TRBJ1-5
d_gene: TRBD1
abundance: .

CDR3nt: TGTGCCAGCAGCCACCCCGGGACAGGGGACCAAGAGACCCAGTACTTC
CDR3aa: CASSHPGTGDQETQYF
v_gene: TRBV4-2
j_gene: TRBJ2-5
d_gene: TRBD1
abundance: .

CDR3nt: TGTGCCAGCAGCTTAGCTCCAGGGGGATACTATGGCTACACCTTC
CDR3aa: CASSLAPGGYYGYTF
v_gene: TRBV7-2
j_gene: TRBJ1-2
d_gene: TRBD1
abundance: .

CDR3nt: TGCAGCGTTGACCAGGGGGGCTATGGCTACACCTTC
CDR3aa: CSVDQGGYGYTF
v_gene: TRBV29-1
j_gene: TRBJ1-2
d_gene: TRBD1
abundance: .

CDR3nt: TGTGCCTGGAGTGTAGAGGGTCAGCCCCAGCATTTT
CDR3aa: CAWSVEGQPQHF
v_gene: TRBV30
j_gene: TRBJ1-5
d_gene: .
abundance: .

CDR3nt: TGTGCCAGCAGCTTTATTGGGGGGGCGTCCTACAATGAGCAGTTCTTC
CDR3aa: CASSFIGGASYNEQFF
v_gene: TRBV11-2
j_gene: TRBJ2-1
d_gene: .
abundance: once

CDR3nt: TGCGCCAGCAGCTTCTCGACAGGGCGGCAGTTCTTC
CDR3aa: CASSFSTGRQFF
v_gene: TRBV5-1
j_gene: TRBJ2-1
d_gene: TRBD1
abundance: .

CDR3nt: TGTGCCAGCAGCCGTCCGGACAGACTAAATCAGCCCCAGCATTTT
CDR3aa: CASSRPDRLNQPQHF
v_gene: TRBV11-3
j_gene: TRBJ1-5
d_gene: .
abundance: .

CDR3nt: TGCGCCAGCAGCCCGGGACGGGAGATAGTGAACACTGAAGCTTTCTTT
CDR3aa: CASSPGREIVNTEAFF
v_gene: TRBV4-1
j_gene: TRBJ1-1
d_gene: .
abundance: once